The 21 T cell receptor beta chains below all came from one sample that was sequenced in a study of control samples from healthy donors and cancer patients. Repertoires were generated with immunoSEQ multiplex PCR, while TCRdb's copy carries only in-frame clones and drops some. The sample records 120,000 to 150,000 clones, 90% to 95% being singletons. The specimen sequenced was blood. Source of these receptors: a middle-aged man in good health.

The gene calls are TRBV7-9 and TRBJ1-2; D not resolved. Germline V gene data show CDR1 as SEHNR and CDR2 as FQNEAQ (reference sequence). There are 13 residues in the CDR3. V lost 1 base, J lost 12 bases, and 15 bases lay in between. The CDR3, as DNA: TGTGCCAGCAGCTTAGGTGGGGAGCCAGCTCACACCTTC. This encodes CASSLGGEPAHTF. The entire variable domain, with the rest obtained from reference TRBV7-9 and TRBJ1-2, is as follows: DTGVSQNPRHKITKRGQNVTFRCDPISEHNRLYWYRQTLGQGPEFLTYFQNEAQLEKSRLLSDRFSAERPKGSFSTLEIQRTEQGDSAMYLCASSLGGEPAHTFGSGTRLTVV.

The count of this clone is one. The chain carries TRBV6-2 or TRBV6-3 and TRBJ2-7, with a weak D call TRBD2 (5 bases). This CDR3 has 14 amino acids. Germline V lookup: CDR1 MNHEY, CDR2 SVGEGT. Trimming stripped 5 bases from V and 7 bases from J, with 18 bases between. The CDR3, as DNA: TGTGCCAGCAGTCCCAGCTCCCCCTCGGGGGAGCAGTACTTC. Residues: CASSPSSPSGEQYF.

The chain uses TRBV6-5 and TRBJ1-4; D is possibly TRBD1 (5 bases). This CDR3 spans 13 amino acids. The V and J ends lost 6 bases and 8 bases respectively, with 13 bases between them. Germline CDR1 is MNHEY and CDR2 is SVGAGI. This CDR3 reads CASRRGHLEKLFF. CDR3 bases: TGTGCCAGCAGACGCGGACACCTGGAAAAACTGTTTTTT.

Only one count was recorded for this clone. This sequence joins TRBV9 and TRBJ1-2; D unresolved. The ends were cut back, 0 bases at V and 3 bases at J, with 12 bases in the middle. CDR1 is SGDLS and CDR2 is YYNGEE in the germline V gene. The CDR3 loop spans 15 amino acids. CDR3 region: CASSVVDDSYYGYTF. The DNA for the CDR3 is TGTGCCAGCAGCGTAGTGGACGATTCCTACTATGGCTACACCTTC.

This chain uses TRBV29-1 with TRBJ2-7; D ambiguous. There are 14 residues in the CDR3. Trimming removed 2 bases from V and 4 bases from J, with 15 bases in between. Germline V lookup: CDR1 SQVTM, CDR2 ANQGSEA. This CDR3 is CSVERAAGIYEQYF. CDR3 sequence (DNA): TGCAGCGTTGAAAGGGCGGCCGGTATATACGAGCAGTACTTC.

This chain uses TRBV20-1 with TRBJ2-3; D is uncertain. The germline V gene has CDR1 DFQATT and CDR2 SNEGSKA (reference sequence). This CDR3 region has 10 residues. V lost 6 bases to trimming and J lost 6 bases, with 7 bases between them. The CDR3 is CSATVDTQYF. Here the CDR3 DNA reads TGCAGTGCAACGGTGGATACGCAGTATTTT.

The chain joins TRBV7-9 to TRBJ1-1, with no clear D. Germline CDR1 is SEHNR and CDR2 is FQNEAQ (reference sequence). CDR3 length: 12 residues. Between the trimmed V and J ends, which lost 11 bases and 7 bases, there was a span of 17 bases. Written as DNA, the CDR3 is TGTGCCGCCGTAAGATTACCTGTTGAAGCTTTCTTT. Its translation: CAAVRLPVEAFF.

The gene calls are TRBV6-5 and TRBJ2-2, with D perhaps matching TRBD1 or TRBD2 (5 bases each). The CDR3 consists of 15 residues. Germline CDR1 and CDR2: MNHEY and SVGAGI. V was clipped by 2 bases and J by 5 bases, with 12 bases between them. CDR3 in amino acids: CASSYPGTATGELFF. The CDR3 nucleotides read TGTGCCAGCAGTTACCCCGGGACGGCTACCGGGGAGCTGTTTTTT.

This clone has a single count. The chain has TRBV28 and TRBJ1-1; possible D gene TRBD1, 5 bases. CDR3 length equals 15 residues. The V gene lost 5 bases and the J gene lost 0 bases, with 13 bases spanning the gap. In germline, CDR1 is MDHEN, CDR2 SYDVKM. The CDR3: CASSAPRVMNTEAFF. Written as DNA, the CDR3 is TGTGCCAGCAGTGCCCCCAGGGTCATGAACACTGAAGCTTTCTTT.

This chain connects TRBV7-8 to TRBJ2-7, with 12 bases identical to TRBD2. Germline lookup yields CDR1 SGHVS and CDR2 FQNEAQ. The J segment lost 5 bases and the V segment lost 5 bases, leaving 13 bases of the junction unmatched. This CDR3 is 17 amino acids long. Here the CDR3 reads CASSRGLAGGPGDEQYF. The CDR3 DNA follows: TGTGCCAGCAGCCGCGGGCTAGCGGGAGGGCCGGGAGACGAGCAGTACTTC.

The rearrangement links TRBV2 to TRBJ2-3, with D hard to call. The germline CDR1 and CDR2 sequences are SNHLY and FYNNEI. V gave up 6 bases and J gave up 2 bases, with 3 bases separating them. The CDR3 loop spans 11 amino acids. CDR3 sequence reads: CASRVTDTQYF. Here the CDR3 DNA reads TGTGCCAGCAGGGTCACAGATACGCAGTATTTT.

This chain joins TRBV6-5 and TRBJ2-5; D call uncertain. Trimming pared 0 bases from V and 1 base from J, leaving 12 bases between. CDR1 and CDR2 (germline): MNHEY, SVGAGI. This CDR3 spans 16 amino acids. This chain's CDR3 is CASSYSAVKSQETQYF. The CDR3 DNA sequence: TGTGCCAGCAGTTACTCGGCGGTGAAATCCCAAGAGACCCAGTACTTC.

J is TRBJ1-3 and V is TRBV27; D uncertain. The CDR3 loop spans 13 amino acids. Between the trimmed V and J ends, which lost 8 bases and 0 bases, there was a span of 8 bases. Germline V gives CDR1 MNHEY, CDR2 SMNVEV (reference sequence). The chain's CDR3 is CASGMNSGNTIYF. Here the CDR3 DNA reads TGTGCCAGCGGGATGAACTCTGGAAACACCATATATTTT.

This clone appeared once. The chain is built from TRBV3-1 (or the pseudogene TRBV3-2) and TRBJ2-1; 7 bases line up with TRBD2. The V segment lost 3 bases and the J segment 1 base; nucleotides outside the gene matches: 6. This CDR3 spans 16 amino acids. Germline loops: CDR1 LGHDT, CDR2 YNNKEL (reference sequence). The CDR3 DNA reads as TGTGCCAGCAGCCACCGACTAGCTCGATCCTACAATGAGCAGTTCTTC. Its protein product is CASSHRLARSYNEQFF.

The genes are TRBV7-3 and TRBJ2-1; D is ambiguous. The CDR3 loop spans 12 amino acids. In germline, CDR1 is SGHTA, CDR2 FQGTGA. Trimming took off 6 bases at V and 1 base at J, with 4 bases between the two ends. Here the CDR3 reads CASRASYNEQFF. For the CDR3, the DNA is TGTGCCAGCAGGGCTTCCTACAATGAGCAGTTCTTC.

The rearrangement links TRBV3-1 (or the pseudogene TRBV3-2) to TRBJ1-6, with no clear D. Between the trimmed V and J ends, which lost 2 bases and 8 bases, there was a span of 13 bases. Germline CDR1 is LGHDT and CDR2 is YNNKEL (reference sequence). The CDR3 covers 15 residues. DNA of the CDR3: TGTGCCAGCAGCCAACGCACCACAAGGGATTCACCCCTCCACTTT. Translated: CASSQRTTRDSPLHF.

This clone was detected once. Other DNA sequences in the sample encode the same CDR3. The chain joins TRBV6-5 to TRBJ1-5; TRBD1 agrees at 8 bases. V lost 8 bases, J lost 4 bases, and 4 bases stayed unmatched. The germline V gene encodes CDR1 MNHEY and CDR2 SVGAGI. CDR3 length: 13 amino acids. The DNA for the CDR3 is TGTGCCAGCTCCACAGGGGGTAATCAGCCCCAGCATTTT. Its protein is CASSTGGNQPQHF.

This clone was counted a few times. CDR3 sequence: CASSRGSFYEQYF. The CDR3 bases are TGTGCCAGCAGCCGGGGCTCCTTCTACGAGCAGTACTTC. This chain uses TRBV7-9 with TRBJ2-7; D possibly uses TRBD1 or TRBD2 (5 bases each). Trimming shortened V by 5 bases and J by 3 bases, and 11 bases separated the two germline ends. Germline assignment: CDR1 SEHNR and CDR2 FQNEAQ (reference sequence). The CDR3 is 13 residues long. Together with reference TRBV7-9 and TRBJ2-7, the CDR3 gives the full variable domain: DTGVSQNPRHKITKRGQNVTFRCDPISEHNRLYWYRQTLGQGPEFLTYFQNEAQLEKSRLLSDRFSAERPKGSFSTLEIQRTEQGDSAMYLCASSRGSFYEQYFGPGTRLTVT.

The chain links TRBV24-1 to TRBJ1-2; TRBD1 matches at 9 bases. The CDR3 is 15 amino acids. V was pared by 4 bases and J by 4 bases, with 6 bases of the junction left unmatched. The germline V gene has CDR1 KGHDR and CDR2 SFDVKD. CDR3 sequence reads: CATSETGTGFYGYTF. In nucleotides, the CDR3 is TGTGCCACCAGTGAAACCGGGACAGGGTTCTATGGCTACACCTTC.

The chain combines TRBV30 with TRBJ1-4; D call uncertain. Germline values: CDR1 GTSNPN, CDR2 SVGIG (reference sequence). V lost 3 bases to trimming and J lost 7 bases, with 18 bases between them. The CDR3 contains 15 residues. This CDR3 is CAWSVGPAAAEKLFF. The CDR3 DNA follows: TGTGCCTGGAGCGTTGGCCCCGCAGCGGCTGAAAAACTGTTTTTT.

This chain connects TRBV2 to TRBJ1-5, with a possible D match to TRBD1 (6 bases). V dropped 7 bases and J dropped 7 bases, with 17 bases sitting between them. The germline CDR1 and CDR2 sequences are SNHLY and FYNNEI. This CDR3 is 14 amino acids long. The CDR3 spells CASTEEGGNQPQHF. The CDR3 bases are TGTGCCAGCACCGAGGAGGGGGGAAACCAGCCCCAGCATTTT.